What follows are 9 T cell receptor beta chains derived from one specimen sequenced in a study of cytomegalovirus exposure and HLA in healthy donors. With 60 Vbeta and 13 Jbeta primers, the PCR was carried out. Clones were sequenced by immunoSEQ multiplex PCR, and TCRdb holds only the in-frame ones, with some missing. The sample gives tens of thousands of clones, more than 70% of which show up once; roughly an eighth is in the top ten. Sequenced sample: PBMCs. The receptors stem from a middle-aged woman in good health and CMV-seropositive.

The chain couples TRBV5-4 to TRBJ1-1, with D maybe TRBD1 (6 bases). CDR3 size: 15 residues. The V and J ends lost 5 bases and 4 bases respectively, with 18 bases between them. Germline V CDR1 and CDR2: SGHNT, YYREEE (reference sequence). The CDR3 is CASRRGGLSITEAFF. CDR3 DNA: TGTGCCAGCAGAAGGGGGGGTCTAAGTATCACTGAAGCTTTCTTT.

About this clone itself: A junction end diverges from the germline sequence, so it may reflect a read error. This chain connects TRBV2 to TRBJ1-2, with D perhaps TRBD1 (5 bases). This CDR3 has 12 residues. Germline lookup yields CDR1 SNHLY and CDR2 FYNNEI. The CDR3 bases are TGTGCCAGCCGGGGGGAAGGGTATGACTACACCTTC. Encoded protein: CASRGEGYDYTF.

The chain employs TRBV5-6 and TRBJ1-6; D not resolved. V lost 2 bases to trimming and J lost 0 bases, with 6 bases between them. The CDR3 is made up of 15 amino acids. The germline gives CDR1 SGHDT, CDR2 YYEEEE. This chain's CDR3 is CASSFFSSYNSPLHF. The CDR3 DNA sequence: TGTGCCAGCAGCTTTTTCTCCTCCTATAATTCACCCCTCCACTTT. The variable domain in full, completed from reference TRBV5-6 and TRBJ1-6, reads DAGVTQSPTHLIKTRGQQVTLRCSPKSGHDTVSWYQQALGQGPQFIFQYYEEEERQRGNFPDRFSGHQFPNYSSELNVNALLLGDSALYLCASSFFSSYNSPLHFGNGTRLTVT.

The chain joins TRBV10-3 to TRBJ2-5; D is perhaps TRBD1 (6 bases). V shed 4 bases and J shed 7 bases, with 22 bases lying between them. The length of the CDR3 is 16 residues. Germline CDR1 is ENHRY and CDR2 is SYGVKD. In nucleotides, the CDR3 is TGTGCCATCAGTGGGGGTACAGGGCCTCAAGTCGGGACCCAGTACTTC. Its translation is CAISGGTGPQVGTQYF.

The chain links TRBV11-2 to TRBJ2-3; the D is unclear. V was cut by 4 bases and J by 0 bases, with 8 bases left in between. The germline V gene encodes CDR1 SGHAT and CDR2 FQNNGV. The CDR3 totals 14 residues. The CDR3 sequence is CASSSLSSTDTQYF. DNA for the CDR3: TGTGCCAGCAGCTCACTAAGTAGCACAGATACGCAGTATTTT.

Only a few counts were recorded for this clone. This chain connects TRBV6-5 to TRBJ1-6; a possible D gene is TRBD1 (6 bases). Germline V gene sequence: CDR1 MNHEY, CDR2 SVGAGI. This CDR3 is 15 amino acids long. V was cut by 0 bases and J by 8 bases, with 11 bases left in between. The CDR3 loop is CASSYSNRADSPLHF. CDR3 nucleotides: TGTGCCAGCAGTTACTCGAACAGGGCGGATTCACCCCTCCACTTT.

The chain carries TRBV7-2 and TRBJ2-3; 9 nucleotides match TRBD1. Germline assignment: CDR1 SGHTA and CDR2 FQGNSA. After removal of 1 base from V and 2 bases from J, the junction contained 4 bases not matched to a gene. CDR3 length: 16 amino acids. The CDR3 spells CASSLVGTGLTDTQYF. DNA for the CDR3: TGTGCCAGCAGCTTAGTAGGGACAGGGCTCACAGATACGCAGTATTTT.

This clone was counted only a few times. The chain couples TRBV4-1 to TRBJ2-3; D is possibly TRBD1 (5 bases). The CDR3 is made up of 16 amino acids. Germline loops: CDR1 MGHRA, CDR2 YSYEKL. V was shortened by 0 bases and J by 6 bases, with 16 bases between the two germline ends. CDR3 DNA: TGCGCCAGCAGCCAAGATCCCCAGGGTGGGTCTGATACGCAGTATTTT. This gives the protein CASSQDPQGGSDTQYF.

The chain combines TRBV5-1 with TRBJ2-7; a possible D gene is TRBD1 (6 bases). V lost 0 bases and J lost 4, with 14 bases in between. CDR1 is SGHRS and CDR2 is YFSETQ in the germline V gene. This CDR3 region has 15 residues. CDR3 in amino acids: CASSLGLGAMYEQYF. As DNA, the CDR3 is TGCGCCAGCAGCTTGGGGCTGGGGGCTATGTACGAGCAGTACTTC.